The 15 T cell receptor beta chains presented below share a single source sample, sequenced in a study of T cell responses to AZD1222 COVID-19 vaccine. This table comes from immunoSEQ multiplex PCR, and its TCRdb copy is limited to in-frame clones, with some not included. Here the sample spans about 140,000 clones, more than 85% being singletons. The sequenced sample was peripheral blood, obtained 28 days after the second AZD1222 dose. The origin of the receptors is an adult who received the AZD1222 COVID-19 vaccine.

The chain has TRBV2 and TRBJ1-2; D may be TRBD1 (6 bases). V lost 5 bases to trimming and J lost 4 bases, with 11 bases between them. From germline, CDR1 is SNHLY and CDR2 FYNNEI. The CDR3 covers 13 residues. The CDR3 here is CASSIQGPYGYTF. The CDR3 DNA is TGTGCCAGCAGTATCCAGGGGCCCTATGGCTACACCTTC.

The V gene is TRBV5-4, the J gene TRBJ2-1; no clear D gene. Trimming shortened V by 0 bases and J by 1 base, and 5 bases separated the two germline ends. This CDR3 is built from 14 residues. CDR1 is SGHNT, CDR2 YYREEE, per germline (reference sequence). CDR3 nucleotides: TGTGCCAGCAGCTTGGCTAAGTCCTACAATGAGCAGTTCTTC. Its translation is CASSLAKSYNEQFF.

The chain carries TRBV7-2 and TRBJ1-2; D call uncertain. Germline V CDR1 and CDR2: SGHTA, FQGNSA. Trimming cost V 5 bases and J 4 bases, with 8 bases left between them. The CDR3 loop spans 12 amino acids. The CDR3, as DNA: TGTGCCAGCAGCCCACAGATCTATGGCTACACCTTC. Translating it yields CASSPQIYGYTF. Full variable domain (remainder filled in from reference TRBV7-2 and TRBJ1-2): GAGVSQSPSNKVTEKGKDVELRCDPISGHTALYWYRQSLGQGLEFLIYFQGNSAPDKSGLPSDRFSAERTGGSVSTLTIQRTQQEDSAVYLCASSPQIYGYTFGSGTRLTVV.

This chain joins TRBV23-1 and TRBJ1-1; TRBD1 aligns across 8 bases. TRBV23-1 is an ORF, and what it does is uncertain. V shed 2 bases and J 4 bases; nucleotides not matched to a gene: 6. The CDR3 runs 15 residues. For the CDR3, the DNA is TGCGCCAGCAGTCAAGACAGGGGTTGGTGCACTGAAGCTTTCTTT. Residues: CASSQDRGWCTEAFF.

The rearrangement uses TRBV24-1 and TRBJ1-2, with D hard to call. Germline CDR1 is KGHDR and CDR2 is SFDVKD. With 5 bases removed from V and 7 bases from J, the gap between germline ends came to 13 bases. The CDR3 has 13 residues. The CDR3 reads CATSGGLPLGYTF. DNA for the CDR3: TGTGCCACCAGTGGAGGTCTCCCGCTTGGCTACACCTTC.

Note on this clone: An end of the junction does not agree with germline; a read error may underlie this. The rearrangement joins TRBV6-5 to TRBJ2-1; 12 bases match TRBD2. Germline CDR1 is MNHEY and CDR2 is SVGAGI. This CDR3 has 14 residues. The DNA for the CDR3 is TGTGCCAGCGTACGACTAGCGGGAGACAATGAGCGGTTCTTC. Translation: CASVRLAGDNERFF.

The chain couples TRBV6-2 or TRBV6-3 to TRBJ2-7; 11 bases fit TRBD2. This CDR3 spans 16 amino acids. Per the germline V gene, CDR1 is MNHEY and CDR2 is SVGEGT. V was clipped by 4 bases and J by 5 bases; unmatched bases: 10. The DNA for the CDR3 is TGTGCCAGCAGTTCTACTAGCGGGAGATTCAACGACGAGCAGTACTTC. Translating gives CASSSTSGRFNDEQYF.

This sequence joins TRBV6-1 and TRBJ2-7; D is uncertain. In germline, CDR1 is MNHNS, CDR2 SASEGT. V lost 3 bases and J lost 2, with 8 bases in between. This CDR3 has 13 amino acids. Written as DNA, the CDR3 is TGTGCCAGCAGTGAGACGCGTACCTACGAGCAGTACTTC. It yields the protein CASSETRTYEQYF.

For this clone: This same CDR3 is encoded by further DNA sequences in the sample. This rearrangement joins TRBV7-3 to TRBJ2-1; 8 bases align to TRBD2. CDR3 length: 15 amino acids. The J segment lost 0 bases and the V segment lost 5 bases, leaving 3 bases of the junction unmatched. Per the germline V gene, CDR1 is SGHTA and CDR2 is FQGTGA. The CDR3 sequence is CASSPSGSSYNEQFF. The CDR3 region has the DNA TGTGCCAGCAGCCCGAGCGGGAGCTCCTACAATGAGCAGTTCTTC. Full variable domain (outside the CDR3, taken from reference TRBV7-3 and TRBJ2-1): GAGVSQTPSNKVTEKGKYVELRCDPISGHTALYWYRQSLGQGPEFLIYFQGTGAADDSGLPNDRFFAVRPEGSVSTLKIQRTERGDSAVYLCASSPSGSSYNEQFFGPGTRLTVL.

This clone was observed a single time. This chain uses TRBV4-1 with TRBJ2-1; TRBD2 matches at 13 bases. From germline, CDR1 is MGHRA and CDR2 YSYEKL. CDR3 size: 16 residues. With V trimmed by 4 bases and J by 5 bases, 5 bases remained unmatched. The DNA of the CDR3 is TGCGCCAGCAGCCTGTACGGGACTAGCGGGAACAATGAGCAGTTCTTC. Its protein is CASSLYGTSGNNEQFF.

This chain links TRBV28 with TRBJ1-4; possible D gene TRBD1, 6 bases. CDR3 size: 17 residues. Germline CDR1 reads MDHEN; CDR2 reads SYDVKM. V lost 5 bases to trimming and J lost 0 bases, with 16 bases between them. The CDR3 loop is CASSPPDSDATNEKLFF. Written as DNA, the CDR3 is TGTGCCAGCAGTCCCCCGGACAGCGATGCAACTAATGAAAAACTGTTTTTT.

This clone is a singleton in its sample. The rearrangement joins TRBV10-3 to TRBJ2-1; the D is unclear. Trimming removed 3 bases from V and 3 bases from J, with 12 bases in between. In germline, CDR1 is ENHRY, CDR2 SYGVKD. The CDR3 totals 15 residues. CDR3: CAISDGLGDYNEQFF. The CDR3 DNA reads as TGTGCCATCAGTGACGGGCTGGGCGACTACAATGAGCAGTTCTTC.

In this sample, this clone turned up once. The chain carries TRBV7-3 and TRBJ1-1, with 9 nucleotides matching TRBD1. V was clipped by 4 bases and J by 0 bases; unmatched bases: 3. Germline V gives CDR1 SGHTA, CDR2 FQGTGA. The CDR3 consists of 15 residues. The CDR3: CASSSGQGLNTEAFF. CDR3 DNA: TGTGCCAGCAGCTCGGGACAGGGCTTGAACACTGAAGCTTTCTTT.

V and J are TRBV5-1 and TRBJ2-1; D perhaps matches TRBD1 (5 bases). Deletions cut 4 bases from V and 7 bases from J, with 6 bases between. This CDR3 has 11 amino acids. CDR1 is SGHRS, CDR2 YFSETQ, per germline. CDR3 nucleotide sequence: TGCGCCAGCAGCCCAGGGAATGAGCAGTTCTTC. This encodes CASSPGNEQFF.

This rearrangement joins TRBV24-1 to TRBJ2-2, with D perhaps TRBD2 (6 bases). Germline-derived CDR1 and CDR2 are KGHDR and SFDVKD. V lost 4 bases and J 2 bases, leaving 13 bases between the germline ends. The CDR3 is made up of 16 amino acids. The CDR3 loop reads CATSEPRDSNTGELFF. CDR3 DNA sequence: TGTGCCACCAGTGAGCCTCGGGACTCAAACACCGGGGAGCTGTTTTTT.